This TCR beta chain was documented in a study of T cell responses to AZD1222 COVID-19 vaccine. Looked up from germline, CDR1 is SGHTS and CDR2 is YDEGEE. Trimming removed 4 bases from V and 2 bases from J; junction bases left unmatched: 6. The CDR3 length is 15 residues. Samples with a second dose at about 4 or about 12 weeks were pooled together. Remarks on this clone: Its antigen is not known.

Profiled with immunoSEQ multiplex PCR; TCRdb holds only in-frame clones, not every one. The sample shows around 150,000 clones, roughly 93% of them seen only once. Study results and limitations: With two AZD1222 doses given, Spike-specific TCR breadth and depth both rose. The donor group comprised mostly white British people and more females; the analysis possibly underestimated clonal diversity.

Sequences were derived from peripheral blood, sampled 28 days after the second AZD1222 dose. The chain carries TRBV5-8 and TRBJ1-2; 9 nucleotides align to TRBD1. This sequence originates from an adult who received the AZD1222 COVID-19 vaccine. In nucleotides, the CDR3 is TGTGCCAGCAGCCACGGGACAGGGCGAAACTATGGCTACACCTTC. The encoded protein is CASSHGTGRNYGYTF.